This is a list of T cell receptor beta chains from one sample in a study of tissue T cells after allogeneic stem cell transplantation. Only in-frame clones appear in the TCRdb table, and some are missing; sequencing was by immunoSEQ multiplex PCR. The sample comprises 1,700 or so clones, roughly 82% of which are singletons, and about 9% rests with the top ten. The material sequenced was stomach tissue, taken at autopsy. The source of these receptors is an older male patient with steroid-refractory graft-versus-host disease after an allogeneic stem cell transplant. The T cells may partly be graft donor cells. The CDR3 runs from the conserved cysteine through the conserved F or W. D genes are given only for firm matches. The size of a clone is reported for some rows only, either as once, few or many, or as a class for expanded clones.

size	V	D	J	DNA	CDR3
-	TRBV5-1	-	TRBJ2-3	TGCGCCAGCAGCTTGGCCCCTCCCTCCCGGGGGAGCACAGATACGCAGTATTTT	CASSLAPPSRGSTDTQYF
-	TRBV5-1	-	TRBJ1-6	TGCGCCAGCAGCTTGGGAGGAGGAGACTCCTATAATTCACCCCTCCACTTT	CASSLGGGDSYNSPLHF
few	TRBV7-2	-	TRBJ2-6	TGTGCCAGCAGCCCTGTATCTTCGGGGTCTGGGGCCAACGTCCTGACTTTC	CASSPVSSGSGANVLTF
-	TRBV10-3	-	TRBJ2-7	TGTGCCATCAGTGAAGCCCCAGTCTTAGGTTCTGGGAACGAGCAGTACTTC	CAISEAPVLGSGNEQYF
once	TRBV6-2/TRBV6-3	-	TRBJ1-5	TGTGCCAGCAGTTACGGACAGCTCGCTCAGCCCCAGCATTTT	CASSYGQLAQPQHF
-	TRBV7-9	-	TRBJ2-2	TGTGCCACAGTACGCCGGGACGGAGGCACCGGGGAGCTGTTTTTT	CATVRRDGGTGELFF
-	TRBV28	TRBD1	TRBJ2-7	TGTGCCAGCAGGACGACAGGGGAGGTCTACGAGCAGTACTTC	CASRTTGEVYEQYF
-	TRBV5-5	-	TRBJ1-1	TGTGCCAGCAGCTTGGACTGGCGTTTGAACACTGAAGCTTTCTTT	CASSLDWRLNTEAFF
-	TRBV28	-	TRBJ2-1	TGTGCCAGCAGTTTATCCCAGGAGTACGGTGAGCAGTTCTTC	CASSLSQEYGEQFF
-	TRBV5-4	-	TRBJ1-3	TGTGCCAGCAGCTTGGTATCGGGGAGCTCTGGAAACACCATATATTTT	CASSLVSGSSGNTIYF
-	TRBV5-1	-	TRBJ2-2	TGCGCCAGCAGAAGGACAGCCGCGAACACCGGGGAGCTGTTTTTT	CASRRTAANTGELFF
-	TRBV15	-	TRBJ1-2	TGTGCCACCAGCAGAGATACGTTGAGTCCGGGGGGCTACACCTTC	CATSRDTLSPGGYTF
-	TRBV28	TRBD1	TRBJ1-2	TGTGCCAGCAGTTCTCTCGGGACAGAAGGGAACTATGGCTACACCTTC	CASSSLGTEGNYGYTF
-	TRBV2	-	TRBJ2-1	TGTGCCAGCAGGGGGCCCGGGAATGAGCAGTTCTTC	CASRGPGNEQFF
few	TRBV21-1	-	TRBJ2-2	TGTGCCAGCCCGGAATCTTATACGACAGAGCTGAACACCGGGGAGCTGTTTTTT	CASPESYTTELNTGELFF
-	TRBV3-1/TRBV3-2	TRBD1	TRBJ1-1	TGTGCCAGCAGCCAGGCTTATTCCGGGACAGGACCCACTGAAGCTTTCTTT	CASSQAYSGTGPTEAFF
-	TRBV28	TRBD1	TRBJ1-6	TGTGCCAGCAGTTTGCGGGGACAGGTTTATTCACCCCTCCACTTT	CASSLRGQVYSPLHF
-	TRBV7-2	TRBD2	TRBJ2-7	TGTGCCAGCAGCTTAGGGTTAGGGAGGGGCCGGAACGAGCAGTACTTC	CASSLGLGRGRNEQYF
-	TRBV6-5	-	TRBJ1-2	TGTGCCAGCATGAGGGGAGCAGGAAACTATGGCTACACCTTC	CASMRGAGNYGYTF
-	TRBV4-3	-	TRBJ2-2	TGCGCCAGCAGCCAAGATGAGCGACGGACAGACACCGGGGAGCTGTTTTTT	CASSQDERRTDTGELFF
-	TRBV6-1	-	TRBJ2-7	TGTGCCAGCGGCCAGGGCCTCTTGGAGACCTACGAGCAGTACTTC	CASGQGLLETYEQYF
-	TRBV27	TRBD1	TRBJ1-2	TGTGCCAGCAGTTCCCACCCCGGACAGGGAGAGAACTATGGCTACACCTTC	CASSSHPGQGENYGYTF
-	TRBV28	-	TRBJ2-2	TGTGCCAGCAGTCCACGACAGAACACCGGGGAGCTGTTTTTT	CASSPRQNTGELFF
few	TRBV5-1	TRBD1	TRBJ1-2	TGCGCCAGCAGCTTGGCTGGACAGGGGAACTATGGCTACACCTTC	CASSLAGQGNYGYTF
-	TRBV5-8	-	TRBJ1-5	TGTGCCAGCAGCTTGGTAGGGGAGGCCCAGCATTTT	CASSLVGEAQHF
-	TRBV6-6	-	TRBJ1-1	TGTGCCAGCAGTTACATATCTCGCCTGGACACTGAAGCTTTCTTT	CASSYISRLDTEAFF
-	TRBV12-3/TRBV12-4	-	TRBJ1-2	TGTGCCAGCAGTTTTGTGTCGTCAAGCTACACCTTC	CASSFVSSSYTF
-	TRBV3-1/TRBV3-2	-	TRBJ2-7	TGTGCCAGCAGCCAAGTCTATCCGGGCGAGCAGTACTTC	CASSQVYPGEQYF
-	TRBV29-1	TRBD1	TRBJ1-1	TGCAGCACGCGACAGGGGGCGAACACTGAAGCTTTCTTT	CSTRQGANTEAFF
-	TRBV10-3	-	TRBJ2-7	TGTGCCGCCGGCTACAAGATCAACGGGACGGTGCACTACGAGCAGTACTTC	CAAGYKINGTVHYEQYF
-	TRBV14	TRBD2	TRBJ2-2	TGTGCCAGCAGCCACGGAGCGGGGGGTCGCACCGGGGAGCTGTTTTTT	CASSHGAGGRTGELFF
-	TRBV2	-	TRBJ1-1	TGTGCCAGCAGTGAAGAAGGCGCACACCTGGGCGCTTTCTTT	CASSEEGAHLGAFF
-	TRBV30	-	TRBJ1-4	TGTGCCTGGAGTGTACGGGATCATGAAAAACTGTTTTTT	CAWSVRDHEKLFF
-	TRBV2	-	TRBJ2-5	TGTGCCAGCGTGACTGGAGGTGCCCAAGAGACCCAGTACTTC	CASVTGGAQETQYF
once	TRBV5-5	-	TRBJ2-4	TGTGCCAGCAGCTCGAGATGGGGGTCCAAAAACATTCAGTACTTC	CASSSRWGSKNIQYF
once	TRBV7-9	-	TRBJ1-5	TGTGCCAGCAGCTTAGGGACACAGCCCCAGCATTTT	CASSLGTQPQHF
-	TRBV7-2	TRBD2	TRBJ2-1	TGTGCCAGCAGCTTAGGTAGCGGGGGGAATGAGCAGTTCTTC	CASSLGSGGNEQFF
-	TRBV19	-	TRBJ1-6	TGTGCCAGTAGTCCAGGACAAGACGGTTACTCAAATTCACCCCTCCACTTT	CASSPGQDGYSNSPLHF
large	TRBV5-4	TRBD2	TRBJ2-5	TGTGCCAGCAGCTCCCTAGCGGGGAACCAAGAGACCCAGTACTTC	CASSSLAGNQETQYF
-	TRBV28	-	TRBJ1-1	TGTGCCAGCAGTATCTCAGGGATTTTCGAAGCTTTCTTT	CASSISGIFEAFF